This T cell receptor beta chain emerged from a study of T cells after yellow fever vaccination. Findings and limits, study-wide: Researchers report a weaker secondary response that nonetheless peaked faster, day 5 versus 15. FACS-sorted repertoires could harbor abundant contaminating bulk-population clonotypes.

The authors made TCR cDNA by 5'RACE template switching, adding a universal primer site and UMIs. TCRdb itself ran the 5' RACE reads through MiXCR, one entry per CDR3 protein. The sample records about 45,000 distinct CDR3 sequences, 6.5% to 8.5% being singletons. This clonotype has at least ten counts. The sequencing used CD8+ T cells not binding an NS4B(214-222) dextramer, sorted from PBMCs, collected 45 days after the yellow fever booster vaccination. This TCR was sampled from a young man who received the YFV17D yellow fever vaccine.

The CDR3 DNA is TGCGCCAGCAGCCATGGCATCTCCTACGAGCAGTACTTC. Protein sequence: CASSHGISYEQYF. The chain is built from TRBV4-3 and TRBJ2-7; no definite D call. V was shortened by 3 bases and J by 0 bases, with 6 bases between the two germline ends. This CDR3 has 13 residues. From germline, CDR1 is LGHNA and CDR2 YSLEER.